Given below is one T cell receptor (beta chain) in context. What this receptor recognizes is not known. One base away there is no much larger clone; base qualities are not given. Genomic DNA was isolated from the sorted cells so that the TCRbeta CDR3 region could be sequenced. TCRbeta CDR3 regions were sequenced using the immunoSEQ Assay. TCRdb carries this immuneACCESS record with in-frame sequences only. Its versions omit some clonotypes, under half of them owing to an unresolved V gene in the studies checked, with the rest unexplained. The sample has around 53,000 clones on record, more than 70% of them singletons. 0.64% of the sample is in the top ten clones. Patients with autoimmune disease history or receiving systemic immunosuppression were excluded from the trial. Peripheral blood for TCR sequencing was collected from all dose cohorts at baseline, on cycle 4 day 1, and on cycle 7 day 1. Samples came from an open-label, multicenter, first-in-human phase I dose-escalation trial of ivuxolimab. Adults with locally advanced or metastatic head and neck squamous cell, hepatocellular, melanoma or renal cell carcinoma were enrolled in the trial. Before TCR sequencing, CD4+ T cells and CD8+ T cells from peripheral blood were sorted into separate populations.

This sample was taken from a study of OX40 agonist ivuxolimab in advanced cancers. Regarding the complete study: Ivuxolimab, which targeted the costimulatory receptor OX40 (CD134), was an agonistic, fully human IgG2 monoclonal antibody. Intravenous ivuxolimab was administered to patients every 2 weeks at six dose levels: 0.01, 0.1, 0.3, 1.5, 3 and 10 mg/kg. Prior anti-PD-1, anti-PD-L1 or anti-CTLA-4 therapy was permitted, and approximately 42% of dose-escalation patients had received checkpoint inhibitors. Three dose-escalation patients achieved partial responses, one with hepatocellular carcinoma and two with cutaneous melanoma. The paper covers the monotherapy dose-escalation part of the phase I ivuxolimab trial, which included N ≈ 50 patients. The point of sequencing TCRbeta in the periphery was to test whether ivuxolimab changed TCR sequence diversity and drove clonal T-cell expansion. Among the roughly 52 dose-escalation patients, around 19 had hepatocellular carcinoma, roughly 15 melanoma, 9 renal cell carcinoma and 9 head and neck cancer. In the dose-escalation cohort, 82.7% of patients were male, and the mean age was roughly 60 years, with a range of roughly 23 to 85. Here is what the overall study found, with its caveats: After ivuxolimab, more expanded clones were found on average in CD8+ T cells than in CD4+ T cells. Low levels of normalized T-cell clonal expansion were also shown by some nonresponding patients. In the 0.1-3.0 mg/kg groups, partial responders were among the patients with the lowest normalized peripheral clonal expansion, particularly in CD8+ T cells. Clonal expansion of both CD4+ and CD8+ blood T cells was observed from baseline to week 6 at doses 0.1 to 3.0 mg/kg. The antigen specificity of the clonally expanded peripheral T cells was not determined.

CDR3 length: 17 amino acids, cysteine to phenylalanine. This entry keeps only the CDR3 DNA: 51 bases, framed from base 1. CDR1 and CDR2 are read off the germline V gene as SNHLY and FYNNEI. V has 10 bases trimmed and J has 0 bases trimmed; junction bases matching no gene number 12. The specimen comprised CD4+ or CD8+ T cells sorted from blood, sampled in a trial of the OX40 agonist ivuxolimab. The V and J segments used are TRBV2 and TRBJ2-6; 7 bases in between match TRBD1. This receptor was obtained from an adult with an advanced solid tumor such as melanoma, head and neck, liver or kidney cancer. The CDR3 loop reads CAIQGQQNFSGANVLTF. The nucleotides read TGTGCCATCCAGGGACAGCAAAACTTCTCTGGGGCCAACGTCCTGACTTTC.